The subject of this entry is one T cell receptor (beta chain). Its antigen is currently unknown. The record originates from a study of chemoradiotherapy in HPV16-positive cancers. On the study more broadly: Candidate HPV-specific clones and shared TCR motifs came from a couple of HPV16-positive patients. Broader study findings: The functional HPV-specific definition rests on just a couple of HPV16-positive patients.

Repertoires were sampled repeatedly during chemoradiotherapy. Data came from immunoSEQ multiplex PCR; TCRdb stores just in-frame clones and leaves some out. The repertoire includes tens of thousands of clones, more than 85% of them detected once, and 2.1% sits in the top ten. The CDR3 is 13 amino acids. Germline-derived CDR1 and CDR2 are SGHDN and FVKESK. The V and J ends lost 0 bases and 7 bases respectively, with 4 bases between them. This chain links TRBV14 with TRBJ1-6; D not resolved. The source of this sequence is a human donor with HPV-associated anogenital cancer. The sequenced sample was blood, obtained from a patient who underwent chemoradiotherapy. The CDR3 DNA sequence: TGTGCCAGCAGCCAAGATGCGAATTCACCCCTCCACTTT. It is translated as CASSQDANSPLHF.